This TCR beta chain was identified during a study of shared clonotypes between healthy human individuals (dated by TCRdb to between 2020 and 2021). About the study as a whole: The cohort comprised a couple of women and a few men aged 18 to 49 years. For each donor, CD4 naive and CD4 memory were each run on three plates, CD8 naive on two plates, and CD8 memory on one plate. Blood TCR repertoires of about 5 healthy adults were deeply sequenced to estimate repertoire size and the extent of clonotype sharing between individuals. Libraries were prepared and TCR repertoires were sequenced by different laboratories using diverse techniques, in order to increase sequencing depth and limit assay-specific biases. Each donor's leukapheresis produced roughly between about 0.9 and 9.5 billion PBMCs.

On this clone itself: No antigen is known for it. Base qualities are not at hand, and no much larger clone is one base apart.

Summary of the overall study and its limitations: Estimated clonotype richness was generally larger for naive than for memory subsets. Across several donors, 5% to 6% of naive CD4, more than 3% of naive CD8, about 2% of memory CD4, and 0.4% of memory CD8 clonotypes were shared. Compared with non-shared clonotypes, the clonotypes found in all four sorted-subset donors had higher generation probabilities. The small number of donors limited the genetic and exposure-history diversity represented. Pairwise subsampling indicated that sequencing depth was expected to affect the degree of clonotype sharing among donors. Sampling was restricted to blood, and TCR repertoires in tissues likely differ from the TCR repertoires found in blood. Even with the large sequencing depth, rarefaction of the sorted-subset datasets indicated that sequencing was incomplete.

V is shortened by 3 bases, J by 6 bases, and the region joining them spans 17 bases. As encoded in the germline V gene (reference sequence), CDR1 is PRHDT while CDR2 is FYEKMQ. The CDR3, from cysteine to phenylalanine, totals 16 residues. The sequence is cut down to CDR3 DNA, 48 bases in frame from base 1. TCR CDR3 regions were amplified from genomic DNA by multiplex PCR using the deep immunoSEQ assay. For each cell subset, the extracted genomic DNA was distributed evenly across all wells of several immunoSEQ 96-well plates, and each plate served as one replicate. For sorted subsets, 150 to 250 ng genomic DNA, equal to tens of thousands of T cell genomes, was loaded into each replicate PCR. Purified libraries were quantified with a Qubit 3.0 fluorometer, sized on a Bioanalyzer 2100, and re-quantified with the KAPA Library Quantification kit. Every immunoSEQ 96-well plate was sequenced on a separate single-read 150-cycle Illumina NextSeq 550 flow cell. In the paper's pipeline: Because only junctional sequences without quality scores were contained in the immunoSEQ output, filtering matching that applied to full-length reads could not be performed. Sequences were annotated with PyIR, a Python wrapper for IgBLAST v1.9, and V/J genes and CDR3 were assigned using IMGT germline references. Reads were removed for weak V/J assignments (E-value above 1e-6), missing CDR3, stop codons, out-of-frame junctions, or ambiguous translated residues. V3J clonotypes were defined as sequences sharing an identical inferred V gene, J gene, and CDR3 amino acid sequence. Percentage overlap between repertoires was calculated by dividing the number of shared unique clonotypes by the size of the smaller repertoire. RTK rarefaction, the Chao1 estimator, and Recon v2.1 estimates of unobserved clonotypes were used to assess repertoire richness. Generation probabilities for all TCRbeta clonotypes obtained by the gDNA method from four donors were computed using OLGA. Sourced from immuneACCESS, this table was stored by TCRdb with only in-frame sequences that have V and J called. A share of the clones is absent; for the studies checked, an unresolved V gene accounts for under half, and the remainder has no known explanation. The V and J calls and clone size come from that table; D and trimming were worked out from the DNA. The sample table contains 650,000 to 700,000 clones; only one count was recorded for about 90% of them. The ten top clones hold 30% to 40% of the sample.

The donors were healthy, HIV-negative adults with no recently reported acute infections or vaccinations. Every donor was a Caucasian adult living in Nashville, Tennessee, USA. CD8 memory samples combined magnetically selected CD45RO+ cells with CCR7-negative CD45RA+ effector memory (TemRA) cells. After blood collection by leukapheresis, PBMCs were isolated using Ficoll-Histopaque density gradient centrifugation and then cryopreserved in the vapor phase of liquid nitrogen. Purity and quantity of every magnetically sorted T cell population were checked by analytical flow cytometry. Genomic DNA was isolated from each sorted fraction and quantified by UV absorbance on a Nanodrop 2000c.

This receptor was identified in a man between 18 and 35 years old in good health. Some clones in this sample may be carry-over from other donors' samples. Recombination connected TRBV13 to TRBJ2-2; D gene: possibly TRBD1, on 6 matching bases. Material for sequencing was memory CD8+ T cells from PBMCs. Sample cell subset or site, as interpreted from the label and publication: CD45RO+ cells pooled with CCR7-negative TemRA cells. The CDR3: CASSFRTEPDAGELFF. The nucleotide sequence reads as follows: TGTGCCAGCAGCTTCCGGACAGAACCTGATGCCGGGGAGCTGTTTTTT. Here the CDR3 is joined to the reference TRBV13 and TRBJ2-2 genes, and the full variable domain is: AAGVIQSPRHLIKEKRETATLKCYPIPRHDTVYWYQQGPGQDPQFLISFYEKMQSDKGSIPDRFSAQQFSDYHSELNMSSLELGDSALYFCASSFRTEPDAGELFFGEGSRLTVL.